The next 5 T cell receptor beta chains were all read from a single sample in a study of T cell changes during pregnancy in multiple sclerosis. Only in-frame clones appear in the TCRdb table, and some are missing; sequencing was by immunoSEQ multiplex PCR. The sample holds tens of thousands of clones, about 89% seen once. The specimen was peripheral blood, collected in the second trimester of pregnancy. Receptors were obtained from a female donor with multiple sclerosis, enrolled in a pregnancy study.

J is TRBJ2-1 and V is TRBV7-9; 12 bases line up with TRBD2. J lost 8 bases, V lost 5 bases, and 16 bases had no gene match. Germline values: CDR1 SEHNR, CDR2 FQNEAQ (reference sequence). This CDR3 region has 18 residues. The CDR3: CASSPRPKTSGRRDEQFF. DNA of the CDR3: TGTGCCAGCAGCCCCCGACCTAAGACTAGCGGGAGACGCGATGAGCAGTTCTTC.

The V gene is TRBV21-1, the J gene TRBJ2-7; TRBD2 is the table's D call and was not checked against the DNA. TRBV21-1 is assigned pseudogene status. There are 15 residues in the CDR3. The CDR3 nucleotides are TGTGCCAGCAGCGAGACTAGCGGGACCTCCTACGAGCAGTACTTC. Amino acid sequence: CASSETSGTSYEQYF.

The J gene is TRBJ2-3, the V gene TRBV18; 11 nucleotides align to TRBD2. V gave up 4 bases and J gave up 0 bases; unmatched junction bases: 6. Germline V gene sequence: CDR1 KGHSH, CDR2 LQKENI. This CDR3 has 17 residues. The CDR3 spells CASSHATSGKSTDTQYF. In DNA form, the CDR3 reads TGTGCCAGCTCACATGCGACTAGCGGGAAAAGCACAGATACGCAGTATTTT.

The rearrangement uses TRBV4-2 and TRBJ2-7; D may be TRBD1 (5 bases). V gave up 0 bases and J gave up 5 bases, with 11 bases separating them. The CDR3 is 14 amino acids. Looked up from germline, CDR1 is LGHNA and CDR2 is YNFKEQ. The CDR3 nucleotides are TGTGCCAGCAGCCAAGAACCAGGGCCCAACGAGCAGTACTTC. Translating gives CASSQEPGPNEQYF.

In nucleotides, the CDR3 is TGTGCCAGCAGTCCGGGACTAGCGGGGACTCAATATTTT. Translation: CASSPGLAGTQYF. V gene TRBV27 combines with J gene TRBJ2-3; 13 bases line up with TRBD2. CDR1 is MNHEY, CDR2 SMNVEV, per germline (reference sequence). The CDR3 totals 13 residues. The V segment lost 5 bases and the J segment 15 bases; nucleotides outside the gene matches: 8.